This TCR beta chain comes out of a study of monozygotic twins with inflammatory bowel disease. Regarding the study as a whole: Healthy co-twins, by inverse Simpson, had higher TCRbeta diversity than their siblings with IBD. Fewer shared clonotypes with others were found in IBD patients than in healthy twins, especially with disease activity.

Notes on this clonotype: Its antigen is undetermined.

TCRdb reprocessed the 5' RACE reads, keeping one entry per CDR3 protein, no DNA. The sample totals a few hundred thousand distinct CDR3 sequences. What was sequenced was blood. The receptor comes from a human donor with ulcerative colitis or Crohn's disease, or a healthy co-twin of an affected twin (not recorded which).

The CDR3 reads CATSDRSNYGYTF. The chain is built from TRBV24-1 and TRBJ1-2; TCRdb outputs TRBD1, but without DNA this stays unchecked. The CDR3 is 13 residues long. The germline gives CDR1 KGHDR, CDR2 SFDVKD.